Following are 30 T cell receptor beta chains from one sample sequenced in a study of identical twins. TCRdb called the 5' RACE reads again in MiXCR, with one record for every CDR3 protein. The sample yields around 670,000 distinct CDR3 sequences, 5.5% to 6.5% seen once. The sequenced material came from naive T cells sorted from blood. These receptors were collected from a man younger than 35 in good health.

This clonotype was counted many times. The rearrangement links TRBV20-1 to TRBJ2-7, with D perhaps matching TRBD1 or TRBD2 (6 bases each). This CDR3 spans 14 amino acids. The V end was cut by 4 bases, the J end by 2 bases, with 15 bases between. From germline, CDR1 is DFQATT and CDR2 SNEGSKA (reference sequence). The CDR3 loop is CSAKGGLVPYEQYV. The CDR3 coding sequence is TGCAGTGCTAAAGGGGGGCTAGTACCCTACGAGCAGTACGTC.

V is TRBV10-3 and J is TRBJ1-5; TRBD1 aligns across 11 bases. The CDR3 runs 15 residues. Unmatched junction bases numbered 5, after V lost 5 bases and J lost 5 bases. The germline V gene has CDR1 ENHRY and CDR2 SYGVKD. CDR3 sequence: CAISPTDRGHQPQHF. As DNA, the CDR3 is TGTGCCATCAGTCCCACGGACAGGGGGCATCAGCCCCAGCATTTT.

Comments on this clonotype: A clone one base away is much larger, so this may be a read error. The chain joins TRBV6-1 to TRBJ2-7, with D tentatively TRBD2 (6 bases). Trimming cost V 6 bases and J 0 bases, with 15 bases left between them. Germline V gives CDR1 MNHNS, CDR2 SASEGT. The CDR3 is 15 amino acids. The CDR3 is CASSLASDSSYEQYF. In DNA, the CDR3 is TGTGCCAGCAGCCTTGCTAGCGATAGCTCCTACGAGCAGTACTTC.

J is TRBJ2-3 and V is TRBV7-9; D is perhaps TRBD2 (6 bases). V lost 5 bases to trimming and J lost 2 bases, with 14 bases between them. CDR1 is SEHNR and CDR2 is FQNEAQ in the germline V gene (reference sequence). The CDR3 has 15 residues. The CDR3 bases are TGTGCCAGCAGCGTCGTAGCGGAGCCCACAGATACGCAGTATTTT. It codes for CASSVVAEPTDTQYF.

This clonotype was found many times. This chain connects TRBV12-3 or TRBV12-4 to TRBJ2-1, with 9 bases aligning to TRBD2. The CDR3 is 15 amino acids. The ends lost 5 bases at V and 8 bases at J; junction bases unmatched: 10. The CDR3 DNA is TGTGCCAGCAGTATTAGCGGGAGCGGCGGAGATGAGCAGTTCTTC. Protein product: CASSISGSGGDEQFF.

The chain links TRBV24-1 to TRBJ2-5, with 7 bases lining up with TRBD1. The CDR3 sequence is 17 residues long. Germline CDR1 reads KGHDR; CDR2 reads SFDVKD. V was clipped by 0 bases and J by 4 bases; unmatched bases: 10. CDR3 in DNA: TGTGCCACCAGTGATTTGCAGACAGGGCCTTCGGGAGAGACCCAGTACTTC. As protein: CATSDLQTGPSGETQYF.

This clonotype came up a few times. The chain employs TRBV28 and TRBJ2-3; 8 bases match TRBD2. Trimming cost V 3 bases and J 2 bases; bases outside gene matches: 4. The CDR3 runs to 15 residues. Per the germline V gene, CDR1 is MDHEN and CDR2 is SYDVKM. CDR3 sequence reads: CASSFTGGVTDTQYF. CDR3 DNA sequence: TGTGCCAGCAGTTTTACGGGAGGGGTCACAGATACGCAGTATTTT.

The sample holds many counts of this clonotype. The V and J genes are TRBV5-1 and TRBJ2-7, with TRBD1 identical over 11 bases. This CDR3 spans 12 amino acids. V shed 5 bases and J 7 bases; nucleotides not matched to a gene: 2. The germline V gene encodes CDR1 SGHRS and CDR2 YFSETQ. CDR3 residues: CASRGQGGEQYV. As DNA, the CDR3 is TGCGCCAGCAGGGGACAGGGGGGAGAGCAGTACGTC.

The chain combines TRBV2 with TRBJ2-3, with 8 nucleotides matching TRBD1. The length of the CDR3 is 16 residues. Germline CDR1 is SNHLY and CDR2 is FYNNEI. Unmatched junction bases numbered 10, after V lost 7 bases and J lost 1 base. The CDR3 loop reads CASTEGPGQGTDTQYF. CDR3 nucleotide sequence: TGTGCCAGCACCGAAGGGCCGGGACAGGGCACAGATACGCAGTATTTT. The full variable domain, with the rest looked up from reference TRBV2 and TRBJ2-3, is EPEVTQTPSHQVTQMGQEVILRCVPISNHLYFYWYRQILGQKVEFLVSFYNNEISEKSEIFDDQFSVERPDGSNFTLKIRSTKLEDSAMYFCASTEGPGQGTDTQYFGPGTRLTVL.

This clonotype turned up a few times. The V call is TRBV11-2, the J call TRBJ1-1, with a possible D match to TRBD1 (6 bases). V was clipped by 8 bases and J by 5 bases, with 12 bases between them. CDR1 is SGHAT and CDR2 is FQNNGV in the germline V gene. The CDR3 is 12 amino acids. CDR3 amino acids: CASAPQGTEAFF. The CDR3 coding sequence is TGTGCCAGCGCACCTCAGGGGACTGAAGCTTTCTTT.

In this sample, this clonotype turned up many times. CDR3 DNA: TGTGCCAGCAGATGGACTAGCGGGATAAGAAGTACAGATACGCAGTATTTT. Residues: CASRWTSGIRSTDTQYF. The chain links TRBV7-9 to TRBJ2-3; TRBD2 matches at 12 bases. CDR1 is SEHNR and CDR2 is FQNEAQ in the germline V gene (reference sequence). The CDR3 has 17 residues. Trimming took 6 bases from V and 3 from J; bases not matched to a gene: 10.

This clonotype was picked up many times. For the CDR3, the DNA is TGTGCCAGCAGCCCTCCGGGACAGGGGGCGACAGATACGCAGTATTTT. As protein: CASSPPGQGATDTQYF. The rearrangement links TRBV4-2 to TRBJ2-3; 12 bases are shared with TRBD1. The CDR3 totals 16 residues. With 4 bases clipped from V and 3 bases from J, the junction kept 5 bases outside the gene matches. Germline loops: CDR1 LGHNA, CDR2 YNFKEQ.

The sample holds many counts of this clonotype. The rearrangement joins TRBV12-3 or TRBV12-4 to TRBJ1-2, with a tentative D call TRBD1 (5 bases). With 9 bases removed from V and 4 bases from J, the gap between germline ends came to 15 bases. The CDR3 runs 13 residues. The CDR3 nucleotides read TGTGCCAGTAGGGACGCGGGGCCCTATGGCTACACCTTC. It encodes CASRDAGPYGYTF.

This clonotype was counted many times. The rearrangement links TRBV20-1 to TRBJ2-5, with D possibly TRBD1 on 6 matching bases. The CDR3 has 15 amino acids. CDR1 DFQATT and CDR2 SNEGSKA come from the germline V gene (reference sequence). Trimming cost V 0 bases and J 2 bases, with 13 bases left between them. As DNA, the CDR3 is TGCAGTGCTAGAGATTTCGGGACATCTCAAGAGACCCAGTACTTC. Translated: CSARDFGTSQETQYF.

This clonotype was detected ten times or more. This chain connects TRBV12-3 or TRBV12-4 to TRBJ2-3; D gene uncertain. The V gene lost 7 bases and the J gene lost 0 bases, with 17 bases spanning the gap. This CDR3 has 16 amino acids. The CDR3 coding sequence is TGTGCCAGCACCATCGGTACGGTTGGTAGCACAGATACGCAGTATTTT. This gives the protein CASTIGTVGSTDTQYF.

This clonotype was recorded many times. The V call is TRBV12-3 or TRBV12-4, the J call TRBJ2-1; no clear D. This CDR3 comprises 12 residues. Deletions cut 5 bases from V and 8 bases from J, with 10 bases between. DNA of the CDR3: TGTGCCAGCAGTAACCACCCCTATGAGCAGTTCTTC. Its translation: CASSNHPYEQFF.

This clonotype was seen ten or more times. The chain links TRBV20-1 to TRBJ1-5, with D hard to call. Per germline, CDR1 DFQATT and CDR2 SNEGSKA (reference sequence). Trimming left V 3 bases short and J 1 base short, with 10 bases between. The CDR3 spans 14 residues. The CDR3 DNA reads TGCAGTGCTAGTTGGACCGTGAGCAATCAGCCCCAGCATTTT. It encodes CSASWTVSNQPQHF.

This clonotype was counted between two and nine times. This chain uses TRBV29-1 with TRBJ1-2; D gene uncertain. CDR1 is SQVTM and CDR2 is ANQGSEA in the germline V gene. V lost 3 bases to trimming and J lost 10 bases, with 3 bases between them. This CDR3 has 8 amino acids. CDR3 loop: CSVDLYTF. CDR3 sequence (DNA): TGCAGCGTTGATCTCTACACCTTC.

The sample holds many counts of this clonotype. This chain connects TRBV29-1 to TRBJ2-7, with 10 bases identical to TRBD2. Germline assignment: CDR1 SQVTM and CDR2 ANQGSEA. The CDR3 covers 13 residues. J was trimmed by 3 bases and V by 7 bases; bases with no gene match: 6. The DNA for the CDR3 is TGCAGCGCCCAAGGACTAGCGGTCTACGAGCAGTACTTC. Amino acid sequence: CSAQGLAVYEQYF.

This clonotype was observed many times. The genes are TRBV2 and TRBJ2-1; D is unclear. V dropped 5 bases and J dropped 6 bases, with 26 bases sitting between them. From germline, CDR1 is SNHLY and CDR2 FYNNEI. This CDR3 has 18 residues. DNA of the CDR3: TGTGCCAGCAGTCGACTCCTTCCCCCGGGCCAGCGTGTCAATGAGCAGTTCTTC. Its protein product is CASSRLLPPGQRVNEQFF.

In this sample, this clonotype turned up a few times. The V gene is TRBV7-9, the J gene TRBJ2-7, with D unclear. V dropped 8 bases and J dropped 6 bases, with 11 bases sitting between them. The V gene's germline CDR1 is SEHNR and CDR2 FQNEAQ (reference sequence). The CDR3 totals 11 residues. The CDR3 region is CASGPSIEQYF. Here the CDR3 DNA reads TGTGCCAGCGGACCCTCCATCGAGCAGTACTTC.

V and J are TRBV27 and TRBJ2-7, with 14 bases fitting TRBD2. The CDR3 spans 15 residues. V dropped 7 bases and J dropped 4; count of bases not matched to a gene: 6. Germline V gives CDR1 MNHEY, CDR2 SMNVEV (reference sequence). The CDR3 nucleotides read TGTGCCAGCATTCAAGGACTAGCGGGAGGTTACGAGCAGTACTTC. Translated, it gives CASIQGLAGGYEQYF.

This clonotype has more than one count but fewer than ten. The chain combines TRBV12-5 with TRBJ2-1; 7 bases align to TRBD2. This CDR3 has 14 residues. From germline, CDR1 is LGHNT and CDR2 FRNRAP. The V segment lost 6 bases and the J segment 4 bases; nucleotides outside the gene matches: 6. CDR3 DNA: TGTGCTAGTGGCCTTCGGGACTATTACAATGAGCAGTTCTTC. This encodes CASGLRDYYNEQFF.

In its sample, this clonotype was seen a few times. The chain carries TRBV15 and TRBJ2-7; D not certain. The V end lost 2 bases, the J end lost 3 bases, and 14 bases lay between the germline ends. The V gene's germline CDR1 is LNHNV and CDR2 YYDKDF (reference sequence). This CDR3 comprises 15 residues. CDR3 coding DNA: TGTGCCACCAGCAGAAACCACCCCACCTTCTACGAGCAGTACTTC. It is translated as CATSRNHPTFYEQYF.

V and J are TRBV20-1 and TRBJ2-5; D tentatively fits TRBD1 or TRBD2 (6 bases each). V dropped 1 base and J dropped 6 bases, with 18 bases sitting between them. The CDR3 loop spans 15 amino acids. Looked up from germline, CDR1 is DFQATT and CDR2 is SNEGSKA (reference sequence). CDR3 sequence: CSARGSLSGAKTQYF. CDR3 in DNA: TGCAGTGCTAGAGGTTCCCTCTCGGGGGCAAAGACCCAGTACTTC.

This clonotype was seen many times. The chain has TRBV7-2 and TRBJ2-7; 10 bases are shared with TRBD2. With V trimmed by 5 bases and J by 5 bases, 9 bases remained unmatched. The length of the CDR3 is 15 residues. Germline V gene data show CDR1 as SGHTA and CDR2 as FQGNSA. This CDR3 is CASSTSSGSFHEQYF. The CDR3 DNA reads as TGTGCCAGCAGCACCTCTAGCGGGAGCTTCCACGAGCAGTACTTC.

The sample holds a few counts of this clonotype. The chain couples TRBV5-1 to TRBJ1-4, with no clear D. The V end lost 0 bases, the J end lost 14 bases, and 14 bases lay between the germline ends. There are 13 residues in the CDR3. Germline CDR1 reads SGHRS; CDR2 reads YFSETQ. CDR3 loop: CASSLGSASALFF. For the CDR3, the DNA is TGCGCCAGCAGCTTGGGGTCAGCTTCGGCGCTGTTTTTT.

A few counts support this clonotype. The chain uses TRBV5-1 and TRBJ2-5, with D perhaps TRBD2 (6 bases). Trimming removed 0 bases from V and 0 bases from J, with 15 bases in between. This CDR3 is built from 17 residues. Germline CDR1 reads SGHRS; CDR2 reads YFSETQ. The CDR3, as DNA: TGCGCCAGCAGCTTGGCCATTGGGAGGAGGGACCAAGAGACCCAGTACTTC. Translation: CASSLAIGRRDQETQYF.

This clonotype was observed a handful of times. The gene calls are TRBV29-1 and TRBJ1-2; the D gene is possibly TRBD1 (6 bases). This CDR3 contains 11 residues. Looked up from germline, CDR1 is SQVTM and CDR2 is ANQGSEA. The CDR3 bases are TGCGGGGGCTTCGAGAACTATGGCTACACCTTC. This sequence encodes CGGFENYGYTF.

There are many counts of this clonotype. The rearrangement joins TRBV6-2 or TRBV6-3 to TRBJ2-5; 8 positions agree with TRBD1. The CDR3 has 14 residues. Germline V CDR1 and CDR2: MNHEY, SVGEGT. Trimming removed 6 bases from V and 4 bases from J; junction bases left unmatched: 7. The DNA for the CDR3 is TGTGCCAGCAGAAAAACAGGGGGAGGAGAGACCCAGTACTTC. Translating it yields CASRKTGGGETQYF.